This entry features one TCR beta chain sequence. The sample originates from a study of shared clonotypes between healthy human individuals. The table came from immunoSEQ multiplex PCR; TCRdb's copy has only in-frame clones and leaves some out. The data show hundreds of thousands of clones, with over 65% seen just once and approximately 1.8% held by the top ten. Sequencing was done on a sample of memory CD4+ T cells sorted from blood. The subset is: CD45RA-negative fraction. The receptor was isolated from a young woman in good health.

This CDR3 reads CASSSTSQGGNTEAFF. The CDR3 region has the DNA TGTGCCAGCAGCTCCACTAGTCAGGGCGGGAACACTGAAGCTTTCTTT. The V call is TRBV28, the J call TRBJ1-1; perhaps TRBD1 as D (5 bases). Germline lookup yields CDR1 MDHEN and CDR2 SYDVKM. The V end lost 6 bases, the J end lost 1 base, and 18 bases lay between the germline ends. CDR3 length equals 16 residues. Full variable domain (rest looked up from reference TRBV28 and TRBJ1-1): DVKVTQSSRYLVKRTGEKVFLECVQDMDHENMFWYRQDPGLGLRLIYFSYDVKMKEKGDIPEGYSVSREKKERFSLILESASTNQTSMYLCASSSTSQGGNTEAFFGQGTRLTVV.